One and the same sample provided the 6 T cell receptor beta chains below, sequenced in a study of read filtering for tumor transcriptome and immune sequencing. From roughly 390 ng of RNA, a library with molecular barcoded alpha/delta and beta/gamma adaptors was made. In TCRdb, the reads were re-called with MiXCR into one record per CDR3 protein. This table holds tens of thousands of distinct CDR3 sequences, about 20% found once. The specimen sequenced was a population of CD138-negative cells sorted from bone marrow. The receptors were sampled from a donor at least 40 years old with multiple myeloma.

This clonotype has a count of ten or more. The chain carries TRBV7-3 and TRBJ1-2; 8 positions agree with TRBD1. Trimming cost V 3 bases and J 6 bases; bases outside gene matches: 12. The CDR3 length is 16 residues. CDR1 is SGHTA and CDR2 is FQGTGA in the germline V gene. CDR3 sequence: CASSLGQAGGFNGYTF. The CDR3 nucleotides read TGTGCCAGCAGCTTGGGACAGGCGGGAGGTTTCAATGGCTACACCTTC.

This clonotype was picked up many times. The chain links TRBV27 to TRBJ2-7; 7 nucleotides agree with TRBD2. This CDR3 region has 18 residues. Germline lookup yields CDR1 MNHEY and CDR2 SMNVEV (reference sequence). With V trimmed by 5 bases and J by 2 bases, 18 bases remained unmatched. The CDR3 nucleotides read TGTGCCAGCAGTCGCTCGGGGGGTTCTTGGGGTTTCCCCTACGAGCAGTACTTC. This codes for CASSRSGGSWGFPYEQYF.

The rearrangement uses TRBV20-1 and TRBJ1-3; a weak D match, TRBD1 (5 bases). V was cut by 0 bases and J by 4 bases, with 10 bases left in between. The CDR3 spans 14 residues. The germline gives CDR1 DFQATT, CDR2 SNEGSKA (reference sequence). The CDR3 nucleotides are TGCAGTGCTAGAGATTCCACAGGAGGAAACACCATATATTTT. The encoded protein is CSARDSTGGNTIYF.

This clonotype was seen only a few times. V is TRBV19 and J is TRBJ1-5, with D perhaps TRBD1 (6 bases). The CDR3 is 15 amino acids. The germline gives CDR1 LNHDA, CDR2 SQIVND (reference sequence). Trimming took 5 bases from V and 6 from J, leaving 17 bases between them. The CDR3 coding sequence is TGTGCCAGTAGTGGATTCGGGGGCGCGGGTCAGCCCCAGCATTTT. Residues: CASSGFGGAGQPQHF.

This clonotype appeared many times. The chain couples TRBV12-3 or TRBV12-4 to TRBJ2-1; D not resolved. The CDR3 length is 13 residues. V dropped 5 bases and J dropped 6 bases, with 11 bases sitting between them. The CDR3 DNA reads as TGTGCCAGCAGTCCTCGAAGGGTCAATGAGCAGTTCTTC. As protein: CASSPRRVNEQFF.

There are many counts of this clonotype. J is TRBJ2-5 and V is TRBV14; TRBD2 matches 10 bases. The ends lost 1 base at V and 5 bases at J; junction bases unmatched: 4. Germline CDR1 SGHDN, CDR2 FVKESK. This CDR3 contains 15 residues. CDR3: CASSQGLAGAETQYF. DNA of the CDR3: TGTGCCAGCAGCCAAGGGCTAGCGGGAGCGGAGACCCAGTACTTC.